This T cell receptor beta chain was documented in a study of CD8 T cells in ankylosing spondylitis. In germline, CDR1 is SEHNR, CDR2 FQNEAQ (reference sequence). V was clipped by 5 bases and J by 3 bases, with 10 bases between them. CDR3 length: 13 amino acids. One entry per CDR3 protein, called by TCRdb with MiXCR from the 5' RACE reads. The sample lists roughly 450,000 distinct CDR3 sequences, around 26% occurring once. Study-wide findings and caveats: Researchers reportedly found disease-linked clones significantly enriched in matched ankylosing spondylitis synovial fluid. In ankylosing spondylitis blood, a motif of about eight highly homologous TCR beta variants appeared characteristic.

Notes on this clonotype: Its antigen is unknown.

The clonotype originates from a male donor with ankylosing spondylitis. The rearrangement links TRBV7-9 to TRBJ1-1; D is ambiguous. The sample taken for sequencing was blood, either unsorted or a sorted T cell fraction (not recorded which). The CDR3 spells CASSIGRDTEAFF. CDR3 sequence (DNA): TGTGCCAGCAGCATCGGCCGGGACACTGAAGCTTTCTTT.